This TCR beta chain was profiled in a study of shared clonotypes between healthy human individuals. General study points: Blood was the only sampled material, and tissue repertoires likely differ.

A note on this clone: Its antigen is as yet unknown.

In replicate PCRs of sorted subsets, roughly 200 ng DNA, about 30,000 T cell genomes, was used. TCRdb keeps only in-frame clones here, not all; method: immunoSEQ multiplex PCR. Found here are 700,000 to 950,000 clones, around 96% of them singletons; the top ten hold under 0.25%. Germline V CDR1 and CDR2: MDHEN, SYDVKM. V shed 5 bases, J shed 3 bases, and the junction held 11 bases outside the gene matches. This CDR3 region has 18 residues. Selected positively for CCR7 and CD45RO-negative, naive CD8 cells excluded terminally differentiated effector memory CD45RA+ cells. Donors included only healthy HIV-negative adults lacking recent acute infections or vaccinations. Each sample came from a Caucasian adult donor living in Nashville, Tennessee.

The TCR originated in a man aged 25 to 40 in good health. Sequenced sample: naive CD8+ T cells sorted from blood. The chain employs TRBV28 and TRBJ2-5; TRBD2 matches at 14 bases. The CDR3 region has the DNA TGTGCCAGCAGTCCGAATATTCGGGGACTAGCGGGGGAAGAGACCCAGTACTTC. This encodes CASSPNIRGLAGEETQYF.